One sample yielded the 10 T cell receptor beta chains listed below, sequenced in a study of blood T cell repertoires in COVID-19. This table comes from immunoSEQ multiplex PCR, and its TCRdb copy is limited to in-frame clones, with some not included. The table records 65,000 to 90,000 clones, 88% of them present only once. The sample consisted of peripheral blood. The receptors derive from a human donor in a cohort sampled during active COVID-19.

The chain has TRBV15 and TRBJ1-4, with 7 bases that match TRBD1. The V segment lost 5 bases and the J segment 5 bases; nucleotides outside the gene matches: 5. The CDR3 is made up of 14 amino acids. Germline CDR1 LNHNV, CDR2 YYDKDF (reference sequence). CDR3: CATSFETGNEKLFF. CDR3 in DNA: TGTGCCACCAGCTTCGAGACAGGGAATGAAAAACTGTTTTTT.

The CDR3 region has the DNA TGTGCCAGCAGTGAGGCGGGGATGGGAAACATTCAGTACTTC. It translates to CASSEAGMGNIQYF. This chain joins TRBV25-1 and TRBJ2-4, with D perhaps matching TRBD2 (6 bases). Deletions cut 3 bases from V and 6 bases from J, with 12 bases between. The CDR3 is made up of 14 amino acids. Germline CDR1 and CDR2: MGHDK and SYGVNS.

The table lists this clone with a few counts. The chain uses TRBV4-3 and TRBJ2-7; possible D gene TRBD1, 6 bases. The length of the CDR3 is 16 residues. From germline, CDR1 is LGHNA and CDR2 YSLEER. Trimming removed 0 bases at V and 2 bases at J, with 14 bases between. The CDR3 nucleotides are TGCGCCAGCAGCCAAGATTTGGGAGACAGGACCTACGAGCAGTACTTC. This codes for CASSQDLGDRTYEQYF.

The chain combines TRBV30 with TRBJ1-4; 7 bases map to TRBD1. This CDR3 is 14 amino acids long. V shed 8 bases and J 0 bases; nucleotides not matched to a gene: 6. Germline loops: CDR1 GTSNPN, CDR2 SVGIG (reference sequence). The CDR3 loop reads CAGQGGATNEKLFF. The CDR3 DNA sequence: TGTGCCGGCCAGGGGGGTGCAACTAATGAAAAACTGTTTTTT.

This clone was counted once. The chain couples TRBV3-1 (or the pseudogene TRBV3-2) to TRBJ2-7, with TRBD2 matching over 10 bases. V lost 0 bases to trimming and J lost 4 bases; unmatched junction nucleotides: 6. CDR1 and CDR2 (germline): LGHDT, YNNKEL (reference sequence). The CDR3 sequence is 16 residues long. The CDR3 DNA reads TGTGCCAGCAGCCAAGATTGGGCTAGCGGGGGTTACGAGCAGTACTTC. Its translation is CASSQDWASGGYEQYF.

This clone was detected once. A junction end diverges from the germline sequence, so it may reflect a read error. This chain connects TRBV2 to TRBJ2-3; TRBD1 might be the D (7 bases). The germline gives CDR1 SNHLY, CDR2 FYNNEI. The CDR3 contains 12 residues. The CDR3 is CPSRGAGDTQYF. CDR3 bases: TGCCCCAGCAGGGGGGCTGGAGATACGCAGTATTTT.

The rearrangement uses TRBV29-1 and TRBJ1-2; D possibly corresponds to TRBD1 (6 bases). CDR3 length equals 11 residues. V lost 6 bases and J 10 bases, leaving 15 bases between the germline ends. Germline V gene data show CDR1 as SQVTM and CDR2 as ANQGSEA. This CDR3 is CSVRTETLYTF. CDR3 sequence (DNA): TGCAGCGTACGGACAGAGACGCTCTACACCTTC.

The chain links TRBV7-2 to TRBJ2-7; 9 nucleotides agree with TRBD2. CDR3 length: 14 amino acids. From germline, CDR1 is SGHTA and CDR2 FQGNSA. V lost 1 base, J lost 5 bases, and 3 bases stayed unmatched. For the CDR3, the DNA is TGTGCCAGCAGCTTAGGCGGGAGGGGCAACGAGCAGTACTTC. Translated, it gives CASSLGGRGNEQYF.

The chain recombines TRBV11-2 with TRBJ2-5; 8 positions match TRBD2. V shed 5 bases, J shed 1 base, and the junction held 0 bases outside the gene matches. Germline CDR1 reads SGHAT; CDR2 reads FQNNGV. The CDR3 is 13 amino acids. DNA of the CDR3: TGTGCCAGCAGCCGGGGGGGCCAAGAGACCCAGTACTTC. It codes for CASSRGGQETQYF.

This chain uses TRBV27 with TRBJ1-6; D is unclear. The V end lost 3 bases, the J end lost 3 bases, and 6 bases lay between the germline ends. From germline, CDR1 is MNHEY and CDR2 SMNVEV (reference sequence). The CDR3 loop spans 14 amino acids. The CDR3 spells CASSFPGYNSPLHF. The CDR3, as DNA: TGTGCCAGCAGTTTCCCAGGCTATAATTCACCCCTCCACTTT.